This T cell receptor beta chain is from a study of brain T cells in children with intractable seizures. Findings and limits, study-wide: Viral specificity was inferred only from CDR3 similarity; HCMV serostatus was unknown.

Only in-frame clones appear in the TCRdb table, and some are missing; sequencing was by immunoSEQ multiplex PCR. Of 95,000 to 120,000 clones listed, approximately 94% are singletons. The junction had 8 bases not matched to a gene; V was cut back by 0 bases and J by 6 bases. The CDR3 is 15 amino acids. CDR1 and CDR2 from the germline V gene are LGHNT and FRNRAP. Only cases whose brain tissue showed the highest T cell transcript signatures were sequenced. A word on this clone: Its antigen is unknown.

The sample was peripheral blood, taken at surgery. The rearrangement uses TRBV12-5 and TRBJ2-7, with 7 bases that match TRBD2. The source of this sequence is a boy in the first two years of life with hemimegalencephaly and intractable seizures. The CDR3 protein is CASGLVVGGPFEQYF. The CDR3 DNA reads TGTGCTAGTGGTTTGGTCGTGGGAGGGCCTTTCGAGCAGTACTTC. Full variable domain (outside the CDR3, taken from reference TRBV12-5 and TRBJ2-7): DARVTQTPRHKVTEMGQEVTMRCQPILGHNTVFWYRQTMMQGLELLAYFRNRAPLDDSGMPKDRFSAEMPDATLATLKIQPSEPRDSAVYFCASGLVVGGPFEQYFGPGTRLTVT.